This paragraph reports one T cell receptor (beta chain). The antigen is unknown. The sample is drawn from a study of shared clonotypes between healthy human individuals. Study-wide results and limits: Only blood samples were collected, and tissue repertoires likely differ.

Profiled with immunoSEQ multiplex PCR; TCRdb holds only in-frame clones, not every one. The table records 2 million to 3 million clones, around nine tenths of them present only once. The ends lost 4 bases at V and 4 bases at J; junction bases unmatched: 7. The germline CDR1 and CDR2 sequences are SGHNT and YYREEE (reference sequence). This CDR3 has 16 amino acids. The chain recombines TRBV5-4 with TRBJ2-3, with 12 bases identical to TRBD2. This sequence originates from a man in his late teens or twenties in good health. The sequenced sample consisted of naive CD4+ T cells sorted from blood. Subset reported: CD45RA+ positively selected. CDR3 bases: TGTGCCAGCAGCCGAAGGACTAGCGGGGTGTCAGATACGCAGTATTTT. Encoded protein: CASSRRTSGVSDTQYF.